The 22 T cell receptor beta chains reported below all come from one sample, sequenced in a study of identical twins. A single record per CDR3 protein comes from TCRdb applying MiXCR to the 5' RACE reads. The repertoire holds 450,000 or so distinct CDR3 sequences, 20% to 30% seen once, with roughly 2.8% in the top ten. The same specimen was also included in a second study, on T cells expressing NK-cell markers.

Sample: CD4+ T cells sorted from blood. The receptor set was obtained from a woman aged 18-29 years in good health.

This clonotype was seen repeatedly, ten times or more. The J gene is TRBJ1-1, the V gene TRBV7-9; unclear D gene. The CDR3 has 11 amino acids. Trimming left V 3 bases short and J 4 bases short, with 3 bases between. Germline loops: CDR1 SEHNR, CDR2 FQNEAQ (reference sequence). CDR3 loop: CASSFFTEAFF. CDR3 DNA: TGTGCCAGCAGCTTTTTCACTGAAGCTTTCTTT.

This clonotype was seen more than once but under ten times. The V gene is TRBV12-3 or TRBV12-4, the J gene TRBJ2-1; D is uncertain. The CDR3 sequence is 13 residues long. Trimming removed 0 bases from V and 9 bases from J, with 9 bases in between. CDR3 in amino acids: CASSLAQAGEQFF. CDR3 nucleotides: TGTGCCAGCAGTTTAGCGCAGGCTGGTGAGCAGTTCTTC.

A few counts support this clonotype. DNA for the CDR3: TGCGCCAGCAGCTTGGGGGGGACCATGGACTATGGCTACACCTTC. It is translated as CASSLGGTMDYGYTF. V is TRBV5-1 and J is TRBJ1-2, with D possibly matching TRBD1 (5 bases). CDR3 length: 15 amino acids. The germline CDR1 and CDR2 sequences are SGHRS and YFSETQ. Deletions cut 0 bases from V and 3 bases from J, with 12 bases between.

The sample holds a few counts of this clonotype. The chain uses TRBV14 and TRBJ1-6, with D unresolved. The V gene's germline CDR1 is SGHDN and CDR2 FVKESK. The germline V and J ends were trimmed by 4 bases and 8 bases, with 9 bases remaining between them. The length of the CDR3 is 13 residues. The CDR3 loop is CASSPGVDSPLHF. The CDR3 region has the DNA TGTGCCAGCAGCCCTGGGGTTGATTCACCCCTCCACTTT.

V usage is TRBV2 and J usage is TRBJ2-7; no clear D gene. Germline CDR1 is SNHLY and CDR2 is FYNNEI. The V end was cut by 6 bases, the J end by 2 bases, with 11 bases between. CDR3 size: 13 residues. DNA of the CDR3: TGTGCCAGCAGCAGATCCGCTGCCTACGAGCAGTACTTC. This encodes CASSRSAAYEQYF.

CDR3 amino acids: CASSFRTSGPGTQYF. The CDR3 DNA sequence: TGTGCCAGCAGCTTCAGGACTAGCGGTCCGGGTACGCAGTATTTT. The chain employs TRBV7-9 and TRBJ2-3; 10 nucleotides agree with TRBD2. Per the germline V gene, CDR1 is SEHNR and CDR2 is FQNEAQ (reference sequence). CDR3 length equals 15 residues. Germline trimming cut 3 bases from V and 8 bases from J; bases unmatched to any gene: 8.

This chain uses TRBV29-1 with TRBJ1-1, with a tentative D call TRBD1 (6 bases). CDR3 size: 13 residues. Germline values: CDR1 SQVTM, CDR2 ANQGSEA. V was clipped by 4 bases and J by 5 bases, with 14 bases between them. The CDR3 coding sequence is TGCAGCGTTGGGGTGGGGGGGCTGACTGAAGCTTTCTTT. It yields the protein CSVGVGGLTEAFF.

The chain couples TRBV20-1 to TRBJ1-1, with TRBD1 matching over 11 bases. There are 16 residues in the CDR3. CDR1 DFQATT and CDR2 SNEGSKA come from the germline V gene (reference sequence). The CDR3 nucleotides are TGCAGCGTCACTCCGGGACAGGGGGAGTTGGGCACTGAAGCTTTCTTT. Its protein is CSVTPGQGELGTEAFF.

The chain recombines TRBV5-1 with TRBJ2-1, with 7 bases identical to TRBD2. Trimming took 1 base from V and 2 from J; bases not matched to a gene: 3. There are 15 residues in the CDR3. The germline V gene has CDR1 SGHRS and CDR2 YFSETQ. CDR3 DNA sequence: TGCGCCAGCAGCTTGAGCGGGGAGGCCTACAATGAGCAGTTCTTC. Its protein is CASSLSGEAYNEQFF.

Comments on this clonotype: A junction boundary mismatches the germline segment, possibly from a read error. This chain uses TRBV10-3 with TRBJ1-1, with TRBD1 matching 7 bases. The germline CDR1 and CDR2 sequences are ENHRY and SYGVKD. The CDR3 is 15 amino acids. Written as DNA, the CDR3 is TGTGCCATCAGTGATTTTCGGGGACAGAACGCTGAAGCTTTCTTT. Encoded protein: CAISDFRGQNAEAFF.

This sequence joins TRBV6-1 and TRBJ2-7; D could derive from TRBD1 or TRBD2 (5 bases each). The CDR3 sequence is 13 residues long. The V gene lost 8 bases and the J gene lost 8 bases, with 19 bases spanning the gap. CDR1 is MNHNS and CDR2 is SASEGT in the germline V gene. The DNA of the CDR3 is TGTGCCAGCCGTCGATCGAACGAGGGGAAGCAGTACTTC. Translation: CASRRSNEGKQYF.

The chain is built from TRBV6-1 and TRBJ2-7, with TRBD1 matching 8 bases. Germline loops: CDR1 MNHNS, CDR2 SASEGT. The CDR3 sequence is 15 residues long. V dropped 5 bases and J dropped 5; count of bases not matched to a gene: 11. CDR3 in amino acids: CASSTERTGKNEQYF. In DNA, the CDR3 is TGTGCCAGCAGTACGGAAAGGACAGGGAAGAACGAGCAGTACTTC.

V usage is TRBV15 and J usage is TRBJ1-6; D is unclear. From germline, CDR1 is LNHNV and CDR2 YYDKDF (reference sequence). The V end lost 1 base, the J end lost 13 bases, and 8 bases lay between the germline ends. There are 12 residues in the CDR3. CDR3 in amino acids: CATSRAHPPLHF. The CDR3 DNA reads as TGTGCCACCAGCAGAGCCCATCCGCCCCTCCACTTT.

This clonotype was observed a handful of times. V usage is TRBV7-8 and J usage is TRBJ2-1; TRBD2 aligns across 9 bases. The CDR3 is made up of 17 amino acids. V shed 5 bases and J 2 bases; nucleotides not matched to a gene: 10. Per germline, CDR1 SGHVS and CDR2 FQNEAQ. For the CDR3, the DNA is TGTGCCAGCAGCGTCTATAGCGGGAGTGGCCCCTACAATGAGCAGTTCTTC. It is translated as CASSVYSGSGPYNEQFF.

There are a few counts of this clonotype. V and J are TRBV5-1 and TRBJ1-6; no firm D call. Germline V gene lookup returns CDR1 SGHRS and CDR2 YFSETQ. This CDR3 comprises 14 residues. Trimming removed 0 bases from V and 8 bases from J, with 9 bases in between. The CDR3 region has the DNA TGCGCCAGCAGCTTGGACGGATCCGATTCACCCCTCCACTTT. Encoded protein: CASSLDGSDSPLHF.

This clonotype came up a few times. This chain joins TRBV29-1 and TRBJ1-3; tentatively, D is TRBD1 (5 bases). The CDR3 totals 13 residues. V was shortened by 7 bases and J by 3 bases, with 13 bases between the two germline ends. The V gene's germline CDR1 is SQVTM and CDR2 ANQGSEA. For the CDR3, the DNA is TGCAGCGGACTGGGGGTATTTGGAAACACCATATATTTT. Its translation is CSGLGVFGNTIYF.

The rearrangement joins TRBV6-1 to TRBJ2-7, with TRBD1 matching over 7 bases. Germline loops: CDR1 MNHNS, CDR2 SASEGT. V dropped 6 bases and J dropped 2; count of bases not matched to a gene: 10. There are 15 residues in the CDR3. The CDR3 DNA follows: TGTGCCAGCAGAGGGGTCGGACAGGCGACCTACGAGCAGTACTTC. Translation: CASRGVGQATYEQYF.

This clonotype appeared a few times. The chain is built from TRBV7-3 and TRBJ2-1; 7 bases are shared with TRBD2. J was trimmed by 0 bases and V by 4 bases; bases with no gene match: 15. Germline assignment: CDR1 SGHTA and CDR2 FQGTGA. CDR3 length equals 19 residues. The CDR3 reads CASSSIPVTSPSSYNEQFF. DNA of the CDR3: TGTGCCAGCAGCTCCATTCCCGTGACTAGCCCAAGCTCCTACAATGAGCAGTTCTTC.

Written as DNA, the CDR3 is TGTGCCAGCAGCCAAGGGGATAGCGGGGGGGTACAAGAGACCCAGTACTTC. Translated, it gives CASSQGDSGGVQETQYF. J is TRBJ2-5 and V is TRBV4-2; 11 bases match TRBD2. Germline V gene data show CDR1 as LGHNA and CDR2 as YNFKEQ. V lost 1 base and J lost 2; bases outside the gene matches: 6. CDR3 length equals 17 residues.

This clonotype was observed a handful of times. The genes are TRBV10-2 and TRBJ2-3; D tentatively reads TRBD1 or TRBD2 (5 bases each). The CDR3 is made up of 13 amino acids. V shed 2 bases and J shed 5 bases, with 8 bases lying between them. Germline lookup yields CDR1 WSHSY and CDR2 SAAADI. DNA of the CDR3: TGCGCCAGCAGTGAGCAGGGAGTAGATACGCAGTATTTT. Translation gives CASSEQGVDTQYF.

This CDR3 reads CATSDPAAGGRNEQFF. The DNA for the CDR3 is TGTGCCACCAGTGATCCGGCGGCAGGGGGAAGGAATGAGCAGTTCTTC. The rearrangement links TRBV24-1 to TRBJ2-1, with 7 nucleotides matching TRBD1. This CDR3 is 16 amino acids long. The ends lost 3 bases at V and 7 bases at J; junction bases unmatched: 11. Germline CDR1 is KGHDR and CDR2 is SFDVKD.

This clonotype was counted only a few times. The chain joins TRBV7-2 to TRBJ2-1; 7 positions match TRBD1. V lost 4 bases, J lost 3 bases, and 6 bases stayed unmatched. From germline, CDR1 is SGHTA and CDR2 FQGNSA. The CDR3 covers 15 residues. Here the CDR3 reads CASSSWGQIYNEQFF. CDR3 nucleotide sequence: TGTGCCAGCAGCTCTTGGGGACAGATCTACAATGAGCAGTTCTTC.